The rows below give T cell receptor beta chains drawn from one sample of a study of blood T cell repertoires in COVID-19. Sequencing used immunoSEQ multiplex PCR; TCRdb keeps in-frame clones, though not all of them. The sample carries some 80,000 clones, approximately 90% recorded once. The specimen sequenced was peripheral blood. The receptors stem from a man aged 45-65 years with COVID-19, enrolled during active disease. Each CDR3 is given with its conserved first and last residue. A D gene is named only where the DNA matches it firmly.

CASSPAEGAYNEQFF,TRBJ2-1,.,TRBV6-5
CASSLTGYEQYF,TRBJ2-7,.,TRBV7-9
CASIDRSSGRAGYNEQFF,TRBJ2-1,TRBD2,TRBV19
CASSRDSVTNEQFF,TRBJ2-1,.,TRBV2
CATSRGDILELFF,TRBJ2-2,.,TRBV15
CASSGASDTQYF,TRBJ2-3,.,TRBV28
CASSTQKETQYF,TRBJ2-5,.,TRBV5-8
CASSTRTGHEAFF,TRBJ1-1,TRBD1,TRBV9
CASSRPGQSKETQYF,TRBJ2-5,TRBD1,TRBV25-1
CASSQDALAGANTGELFF,TRBJ2-2,TRBD2,TRBV4-3
CASSLPGQPSEAFF,TRBJ1-1,TRBD1,TRBV5-1
CAISAGAGGNQPQHF,TRBJ1-5,TRBD1,TRBV10-3
CASSTRFRQFF,TRBJ2-1,.,TRBV2
CASSQDPLGLAGVGTQYF,TRBJ2-3,TRBD2,TRBV4-2
CASSLGPSTGGVSYGYTF,TRBJ1-2,TRBD1,TRBV5-1
CASSFRTLSEQYF,TRBJ2-7,.,TRBV7-9
CASKDSEAFF,TRBJ1-1,.,TRBV5-1
CASSKDLCGGTGELFF,TRBJ2-2,.,TRBV21-1
CASSLQAENTGELFF,TRBJ2-2,.,TRBV7-3
CASRRPGTEQFF,TRBJ2-1,.,TRBV6-5
CASSLTGGRGETQYF,TRBJ2-5,TRBD1,TRBV7-2
CASSGTANTEAFF,TRBJ1-1,.,TRBV2
CASSQVTGGYTF,TRBJ1-2,.,TRBV4-2
CASSSRTSGTDTQYF,TRBJ2-3,TRBD2,TRBV13
CARDTQETQYF,TRBJ2-5,.,TRBV10-2
CASSQPDREETQYF,TRBJ2-5,TRBD1,TRBV4-1
CASSFGQGLQETQYF,TRBJ2-5,.,TRBV5-1
CAIRQGETQYF,TRBJ2-5,.,TRBV10-3
CASSLTAGGNIQYF,TRBJ2-4,TRBD2,TRBV7-6
CASRAAPNTGELFF,TRBJ2-2,.,TRBV2
CASSPQGDNQPQHF,TRBJ1-5,.,TRBV18
CSVEGARTEAFF,TRBJ1-1,.,TRBV29-1
CASSLTGRGNQPQHF,TRBJ1-5,.,TRBV5-8
CASSPQAGITEAFF,TRBJ1-1,.,TRBV11-2
CASSLEGVWVGVYEQYF,TRBJ2-7,.,TRBV11-2
CASRSSDSYEQYF,TRBJ2-7,.,TRBV7-8